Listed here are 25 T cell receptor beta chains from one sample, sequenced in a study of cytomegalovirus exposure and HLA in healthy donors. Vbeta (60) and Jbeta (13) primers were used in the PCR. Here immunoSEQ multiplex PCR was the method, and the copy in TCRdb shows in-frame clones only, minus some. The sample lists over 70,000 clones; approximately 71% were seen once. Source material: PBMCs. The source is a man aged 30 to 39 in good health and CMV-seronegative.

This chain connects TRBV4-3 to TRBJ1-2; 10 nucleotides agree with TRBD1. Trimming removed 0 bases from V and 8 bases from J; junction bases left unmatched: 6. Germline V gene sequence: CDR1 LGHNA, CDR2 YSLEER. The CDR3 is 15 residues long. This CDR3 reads CASSQDRDRGDGYTF. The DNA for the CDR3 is TGCGCCAGCAGCCAAGATAGGGACAGGGGCGACGGCTACACCTTC.

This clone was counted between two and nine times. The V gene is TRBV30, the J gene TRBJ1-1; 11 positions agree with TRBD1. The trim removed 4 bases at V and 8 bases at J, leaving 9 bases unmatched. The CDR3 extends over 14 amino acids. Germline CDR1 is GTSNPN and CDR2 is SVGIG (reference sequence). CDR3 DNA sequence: TGTGCCTGGAACTCCGGGACAGGGGGACGGGAAGCTTTCTTT. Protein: CAWNSGTGGREAFF.

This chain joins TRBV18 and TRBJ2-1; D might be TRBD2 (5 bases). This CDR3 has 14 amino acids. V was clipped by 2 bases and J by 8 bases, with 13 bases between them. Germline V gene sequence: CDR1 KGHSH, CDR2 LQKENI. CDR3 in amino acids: CASSPASGNDEQFF. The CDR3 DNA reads TGTGCCAGCTCACCAGCTTCGGGAAACGATGAGCAGTTCTTC.

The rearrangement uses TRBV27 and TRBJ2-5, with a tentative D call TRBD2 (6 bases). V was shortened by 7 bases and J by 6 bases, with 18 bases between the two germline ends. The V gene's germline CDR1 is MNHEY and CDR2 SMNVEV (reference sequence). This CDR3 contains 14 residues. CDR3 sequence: CASILRGGTKTQYF. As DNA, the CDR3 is TGTGCCAGCATCTTACGTGGAGGGACCAAGACCCAGTACTTC.

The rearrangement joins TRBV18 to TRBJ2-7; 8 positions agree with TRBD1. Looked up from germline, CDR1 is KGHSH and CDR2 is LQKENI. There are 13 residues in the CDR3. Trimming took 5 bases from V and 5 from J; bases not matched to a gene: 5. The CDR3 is CASSAATGDEQYF. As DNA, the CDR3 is TGTGCCAGCTCAGCTGCGACAGGGGACGAGCAGTACTTC.

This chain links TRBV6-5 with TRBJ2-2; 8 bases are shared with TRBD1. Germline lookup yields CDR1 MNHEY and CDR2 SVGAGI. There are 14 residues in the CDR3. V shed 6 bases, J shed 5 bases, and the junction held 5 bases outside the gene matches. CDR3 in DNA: TGTGCCAGCAGGACTACAGGGGGTACCGGGGAGCTGTTTTTT. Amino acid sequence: CASRTTGGTGELFF.

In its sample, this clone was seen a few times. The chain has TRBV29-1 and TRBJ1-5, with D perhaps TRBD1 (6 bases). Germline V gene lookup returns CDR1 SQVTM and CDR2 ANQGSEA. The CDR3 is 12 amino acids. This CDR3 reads CSARDTDQPQHF. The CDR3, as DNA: TGCAGTGCCCGGGACACCGATCAGCCCCAGCATTTT.

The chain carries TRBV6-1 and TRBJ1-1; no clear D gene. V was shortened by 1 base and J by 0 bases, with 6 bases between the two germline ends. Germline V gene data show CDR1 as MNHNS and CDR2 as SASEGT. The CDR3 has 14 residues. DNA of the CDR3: TGTGCCAGCAGTGAAGTGGGCATGAACACTGAAGCTTTCTTT. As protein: CASSEVGMNTEAFF.

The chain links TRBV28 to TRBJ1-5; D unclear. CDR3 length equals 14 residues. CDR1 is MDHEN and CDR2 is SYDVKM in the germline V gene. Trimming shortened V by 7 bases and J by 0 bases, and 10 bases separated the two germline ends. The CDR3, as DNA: TGTGCCAGCACCGGAGGCAATAGCAATCAGCCCCAGCATTTT. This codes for CASTGGNSNQPQHF.

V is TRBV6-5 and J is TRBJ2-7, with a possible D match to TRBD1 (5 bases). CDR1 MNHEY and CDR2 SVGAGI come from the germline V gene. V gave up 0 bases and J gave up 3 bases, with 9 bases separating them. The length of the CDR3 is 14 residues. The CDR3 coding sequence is TGTGCCAGCAGTTACTCGATACAGGTCTACGAGCAGTACTTC. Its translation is CASSYSIQVYEQYF.

In DNA, the CDR3 is TGTGCCAGCTCACCAGTAGGGGGAAGCTCCTACAATGAGCAGTTCTTC. It yields the protein CASSPVGGSSYNEQFF. The chain is built from TRBV18 and TRBJ2-1, with a weak D call TRBD1 (6 bases). The CDR3 sequence is 16 residues long. Trimming shortened V by 2 bases and J by 0 bases, and 11 bases separated the two germline ends. Germline V CDR1 and CDR2: KGHSH, LQKENI.

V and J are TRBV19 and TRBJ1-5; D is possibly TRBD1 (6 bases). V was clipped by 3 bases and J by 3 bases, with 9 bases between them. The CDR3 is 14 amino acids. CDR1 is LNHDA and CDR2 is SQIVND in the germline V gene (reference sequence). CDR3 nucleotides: TGTGCCAGTAGTATTGCAGGGGCCAATCAGCCCCAGCATTTT. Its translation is CASSIAGANQPQHF.

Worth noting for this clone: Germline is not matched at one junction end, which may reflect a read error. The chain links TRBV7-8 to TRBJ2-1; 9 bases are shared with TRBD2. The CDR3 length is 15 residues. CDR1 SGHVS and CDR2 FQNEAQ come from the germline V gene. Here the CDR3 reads CASSVAGESYNEQFF. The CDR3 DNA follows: TGTGCCAGCAGCGTAGCGGGAGAGTCCTACAATGAGCAGTTCTTC. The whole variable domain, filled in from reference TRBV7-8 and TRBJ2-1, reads GAGVSQSPRYKVAKRGQDVALRCDPISGHVSLFWYQQALGQGPEFLTYFQNEAQLDKSGLPSDRFFAERPEGSVSTLKIQRTQQEDSAVYLCASSVAGESYNEQFFGPGTRLTVL.

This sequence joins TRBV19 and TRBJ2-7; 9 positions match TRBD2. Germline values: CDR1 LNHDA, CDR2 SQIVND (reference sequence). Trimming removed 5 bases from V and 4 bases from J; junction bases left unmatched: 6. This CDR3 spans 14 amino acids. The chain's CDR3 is CASSVSGGSYEQYF. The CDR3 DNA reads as TGTGCCAGTAGTGTGAGCGGGGGGTCGTACGAGCAGTACTTC.

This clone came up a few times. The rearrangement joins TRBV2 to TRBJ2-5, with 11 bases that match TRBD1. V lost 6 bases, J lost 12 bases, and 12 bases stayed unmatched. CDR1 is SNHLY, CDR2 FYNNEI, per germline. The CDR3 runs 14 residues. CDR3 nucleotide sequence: TGTGCCAGCAGGCAGGGGGACAGGGGGACCTCAAAGTACTTC. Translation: CASRQGDRGTSKYF.

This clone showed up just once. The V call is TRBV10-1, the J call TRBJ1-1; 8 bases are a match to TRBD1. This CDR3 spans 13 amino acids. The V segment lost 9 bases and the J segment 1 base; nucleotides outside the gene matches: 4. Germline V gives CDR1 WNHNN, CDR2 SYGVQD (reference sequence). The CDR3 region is CASTGTGNTEAFF. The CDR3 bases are TGCGCCAGTACCGGGACAGGGAACACTGAAGCTTTCTTT.

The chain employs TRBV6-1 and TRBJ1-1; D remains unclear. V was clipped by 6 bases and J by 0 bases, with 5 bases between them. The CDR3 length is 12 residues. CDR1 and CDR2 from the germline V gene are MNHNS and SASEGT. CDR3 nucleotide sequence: TGTGCCAGCAGGTTCATGAACACTGAAGCTTTCTTT. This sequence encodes CASRFMNTEAFF.

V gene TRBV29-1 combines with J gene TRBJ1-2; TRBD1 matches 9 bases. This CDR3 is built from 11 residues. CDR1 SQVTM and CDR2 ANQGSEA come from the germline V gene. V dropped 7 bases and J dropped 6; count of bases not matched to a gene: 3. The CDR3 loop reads CSDGQGNGYTF. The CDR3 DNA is TGCAGCGACGGACAGGGGAATGGCTACACCTTC.

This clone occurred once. The CDR3 DNA is TGTGCCAGCAGCCTTGGGCCCCGGGACTCGCACACAGATACGCAGTATTTT. Encoded protein: CASSLGPRDSHTDTQYF. This chain links TRBV7-2 with TRBJ2-3; perhaps TRBD2 as D (6 bases). The CDR3 totals 17 residues. Germline CDR1 and CDR2: SGHTA and FQGNSA. The V gene lost 5 bases and the J gene lost 2 bases, with 20 bases spanning the gap.

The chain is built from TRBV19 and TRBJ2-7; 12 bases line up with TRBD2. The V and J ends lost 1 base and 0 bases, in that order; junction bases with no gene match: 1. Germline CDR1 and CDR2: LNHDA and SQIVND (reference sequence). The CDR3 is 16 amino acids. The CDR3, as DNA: TGTGCCAGTAGTATAGCGACTAGCGGGAGCTCCTACGAGCAGTACTTC. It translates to CASSIATSGSSYEQYF.

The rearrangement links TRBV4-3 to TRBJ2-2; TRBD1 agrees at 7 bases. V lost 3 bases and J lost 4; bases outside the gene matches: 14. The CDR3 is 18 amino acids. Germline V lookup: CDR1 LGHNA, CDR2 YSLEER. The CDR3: CASSQAMEVAGGTGELFF. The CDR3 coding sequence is TGCGCCAGCAGCCAGGCCATGGAGGTTGCAGGGGGCACCGGGGAGCTGTTTTTT.

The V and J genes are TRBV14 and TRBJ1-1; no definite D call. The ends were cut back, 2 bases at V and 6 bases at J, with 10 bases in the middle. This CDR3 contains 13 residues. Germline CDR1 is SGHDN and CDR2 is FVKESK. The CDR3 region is CASSQQAPAEAFF. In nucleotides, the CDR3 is TGTGCCAGCAGCCAACAGGCGCCGGCTGAAGCTTTCTTT. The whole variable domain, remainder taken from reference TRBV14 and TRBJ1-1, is EAGVTQFPSHSVIEKGQTVTLRCDPISGHDNLYWYRRVMGKEIKFLLHFVKESKQDESGMPNNRFLAERTGGTYSTLKVQPAELEDSGVYFCASSQQAPAEAFFGQGTRLTVV.

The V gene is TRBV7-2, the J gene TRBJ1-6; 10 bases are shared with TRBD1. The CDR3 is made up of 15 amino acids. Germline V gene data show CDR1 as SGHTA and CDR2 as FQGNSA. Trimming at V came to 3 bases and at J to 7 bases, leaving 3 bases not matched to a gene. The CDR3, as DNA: TGTGCCAGCAGCTTCGACAGGGGGCAGAATTCACCCCTCCACTTT. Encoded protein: CASSFDRGQNSPLHF.

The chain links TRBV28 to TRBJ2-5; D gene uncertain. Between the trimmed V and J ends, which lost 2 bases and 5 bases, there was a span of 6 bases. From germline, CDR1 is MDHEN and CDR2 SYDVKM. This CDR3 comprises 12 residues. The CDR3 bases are TGTGCCAGCAGTTTAAGCCGGGAGACCCAGTACTTC. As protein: CASSLSRETQYF.

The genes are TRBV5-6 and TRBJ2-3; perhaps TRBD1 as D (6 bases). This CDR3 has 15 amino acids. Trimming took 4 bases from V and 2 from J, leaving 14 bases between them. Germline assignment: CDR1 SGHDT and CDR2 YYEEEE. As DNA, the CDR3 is TGTGCCAGCAGCCGCAGGGGAATTAACACAGATACGCAGTATTTT. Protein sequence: CASSRRGINTDTQYF.